This T cell receptor beta chain emerged from a study of regulatory T cells in long-lasting Graves disease. This CDR3 is 10 amino acids long. Germline V CDR1 and CDR2: SNHLY, FYNNEI. The V and J ends lost 7 bases and 5 bases respectively, with 4 bases between them. Time point reported: newly diagnosed GD, antithyroid drugs for less than 3 months. The authors made the TCR library using RNA they extracted from PBMCs. This clonotype was counted many times. Construction of the TCR beta libraries employed iRepertoire HTBI primers in conjunction with Arm-PCR of CDR3 regions. TCRdb reanalysed the multiplex PCR reads using MiXCR and keeps one entry per CDR3 protein. The data hold about 470,000 distinct CDR3 sequences, with just under 15% observed a single time. These data are also associated with another study on T cells in Graves' hyperthyroidism and ophthalmopathy. According to that study: In blood, most of the thyroid clonotypes expanded above 0.001 were also present.

The source was peripheral blood mononuclear cells (PBMCs), collected at new diagnosis, from a patient treated with antithyroid drugs. The clonotype originates from a woman in her 30s with Graves disease. The chain uses TRBV2 and TRBJ2-3; D is uncertain. The CDR3 protein is CASIGDTQYF. The CDR3 DNA reads as TGTGCCAGCATAGGAGATACGCAGTATTTT. Combining the CDR3 with reference TRBV2 and TRBJ2-3 gives the whole variable domain EPEVTQTPSHQVTQMGQEVILRCVPISNHLYFYWYRQILGQKVEFLVSFYNNEISEKSEIFDDQFSVERPDGSNFTLKIRSTKLEDSAMYFCASIGDTQYFGPGTRLTVL.